This is a list of T cell receptor beta chains from one sample in a study of shared clonotypes between healthy human individuals. Some clones are missing from TCRdb's copy, which holds only in-frame ones; the method was immunoSEQ multiplex PCR. The sample contains around 2,000,000 clones, about 95% of which appear only once. Input material: naive CD8+ T cells sorted from blood. Receptors originate from a man in his late teens or twenties in good health. The CDR3 runs from the conserved cysteine through the conserved F or W. A D gene is named only where the DNA matches it firmly. For some rows the clone size is stated as once, few or many, or as a class when expanded; others skip it.

NA	TRBV4-2	NA	TRBJ2-7	TGTGCCAGCAGCCCTTTTACGGGAGACTACGAGCAGTACTTC	CASSPFTGDYEQYF
NA	TRBV10-3	TRBD1	TRBJ1-2	TGCGCCACCATTAACCGGGACAGCGAAACCTATGGCTACACCTTC	CATINRDSETYGYTF
NA	TRBV27	TRBD1	TRBJ1-6	TGTGCCAGCAGTCCCAGGACAGGGGGCATTGATCCCCTCCACTTT	CASSPRTGGIDPLHF
NA	TRBV5-1	TRBD1	TRBJ1-2	TGCGCCAGCAGCGGGGGACAGGACCTATATTGGGGCTACACCTTC	CASSGGQDLYWGYTF
NA	TRBV4-1	NA	TRBJ2-3	TGCGCCAGCAGCCTACCCGGGGTTACAGATACGCAGTATTTT	CASSLPGVTDTQYF
NA	TRBV6-1	NA	TRBJ1-3	TGTGCCAGCAGTGAATGGATCTCTGGAAACACCATATATTTT	CASSEWISGNTIYF
NA	TRBV6-6	NA	TRBJ2-7	TGTGCCAGCAGTCCGGGACGCGGAACCCACGAGCAGTACTTC	CASSPGRGTHEQYF
NA	TRBV4-1	NA	TRBJ2-3	TGCGCCAGCAGCCAAAAGGGGATCACAGATACGCAGTATTTT	CASSQKGITDTQYF
NA	TRBV2	TRBD1	TRBJ1-5	TGTGCCAGCGGAGGACAGGACCTCAATCAGCCCCAGCATTTT	CASGGQDLNQPQHF
NA	TRBV12-5	TRBD2	TRBJ2-1	TGTGCTAGTGGTTTGGCGACCTCCGGGACTAGCGGGTACAATGAGCAGTTCTTC	CASGLATSGTSGYNEQFF
once	TRBV30	NA	TRBJ2-3	TGTGCCTGGAGTGTACTTTACACAGATACGCAGTATTTT	CAWSVLYTDTQYF
NA	TRBV7-6	TRBD2	TRBJ2-3	TGTGCCAGCAGCTTGGGACTAGCGGGAGGGTGGACAGATACGCAGTATTTT	CASSLGLAGGWTDTQYF
NA	TRBV6-1	NA	TRBJ1-2	TGTGCCAGCGAGGGGCAGGGCGGTAACTATGGCTACACCTTC	CASEGQGGNYGYTF
NA	TRBV6-5	NA	TRBJ1-5	TGTGCCAGCAGTTACCTCGGGGGTAGCAATCAGCCCCAGCATTTT	CASSYLGGSNQPQHF
NA	TRBV5-1	TRBD1	TRBJ2-7	TGCGCCAGCAGCTTGGCCAGGGGGCTTACGGACGAGCAGTACTTC	CASSLARGLTDEQYF
NA	TRBV10-3	NA	TRBJ1-1	TGTGCCATCAGTGCCGGGACATCTTCGGAAGCTTTCTTT	CAISAGTSSEAFF
NA	TRBV25-1	NA	TRBJ2-7	TGTGCCAGCAGTGAATCCCAGGGGGGGAATGAGCAGTACTTC	CASSESQGGNEQYF
NA	TRBV10-3	NA	TRBJ1-1	TGTGCCAACGGCGCGACAGGAACTGAAGCTTTCTTT	CANGATGTEAFF
NA	TRBV6-5	TRBD1	TRBJ1-1	TGTGCCAGCAGTTTAGGGGGCGGCACTGAAGCTTTCTTT	CASSLGGGTEAFF
NA	TRBV28	NA	TRBJ1-1	TGTGCCAGCAGTCCGACGCTAATGAACACTGAAGCTTTCTTT	CASSPTLMNTEAFF
once	TRBV9	NA	TRBJ1-1	TGTGCCAGCAGTCCTCGGACAGTGAACACTGAAGCTTTCTTT	CASSPRTVNTEAFF
NA	TRBV18	NA	TRBJ2-2	TGTGCCAGCTCACCAGGGCGGGACGGAACCGGGGAGCTGTTTTTT	CASSPGRDGTGELFF
NA	TRBV28	TRBD1	TRBJ1-5	TGTGCCAGCAGCCCTTTCACAGGGGAGAATAGCAATCAGCCCCAGCATTTT	CASSPFTGENSNQPQHF
NA	TRBV7-9	TRBD1	TRBJ2-3	TGTGCCAGCACCGGACAGGGAATAGGTTGGAGGTCAGATACGCAGTATTTT	CASTGQGIGWRSDTQYF
NA	TRBV4-1	TRBD1	TRBJ1-1	TGCGCCAGCAGCCGAATCGACAGGGACGACACTGAAGCTTTCTTT	CASSRIDRDDTEAFF
NA	TRBV30	TRBD2	TRBJ2-1	TGTGCCTGGAGTCAGGCGGGAGAGTACAATGAGCAGTTCTTC	CAWSQAGEYNEQFF
NA	TRBV4-3	TRBD2	TRBJ2-7	TGCGCCAGCAGCCCCACCACGGGGGGTATAAGCTACGAGCAGTACTTC	CASSPTTGGISYEQYF
NA	TRBV9	NA	TRBJ2-4	TGTGCCAGCAGCCCCTCCCAAGCTATGAAAAACATTCAGTACTTC	CASSPSQAMKNIQYF
NA	TRBV15	NA	TRBJ2-4	TGTGCCACCGTAAACAAGATAGCCAAAAACATTCAGTACTTC	CATVNKIAKNIQYF
NA	TRBV28	NA	TRBJ1-2	TGTGCCAGCAGTTTAAGAGCCTCCGACTATGGCTACACCTTC	CASSLRASDYGYTF
once	TRBV6-6	NA	TRBJ2-7	TGTGCCGGCAGTTACCGGGACAACCCTTGGGACGAGCAGTACTTC	CAGSYRDNPWDEQYF
NA	TRBV9	NA	TRBJ2-2	TGTGCCAGCAGCGTTTTCAGGAACACCGGGGAGCTGTTTTTT	CASSVFRNTGELFF
NA	TRBV4-1	NA	TRBJ2-3	TGCGCCAGCTCTGCAGTAAGCACAGATACGCAGTATTTT	CASSAVSTDTQYF
NA	TRBV7-3	NA	TRBJ2-1	TGTGCCAGCAGCTCAGTCGGTCCTTCCAATGAGCAGTTCTTC	CASSSVGPSNEQFF
NA	TRBV11-3	NA	TRBJ2-7	TGTGCCAGCAGCTTTATGGTGGGCTACGAGCAGTACTTC	CASSFMVGYEQYF
NA	TRBV29-1	NA	TRBJ1-2	TGCAGCGTTTTGACAGAAAACTATGGCTACACCTTC	CSVLTENYGYTF
NA	TRBV27	NA	TRBJ1-5	TGTGCCAGCAGTTTAGCAGGTTTGCATCAGCCCCAGCATTTT	CASSLAGLHQPQHF
NA	TRBV11-1	NA	TRBJ2-2	TGTGCCAGCAGCTTAGGTTCTGAGGGGCCGAACACCGGGGAGCTGTTTTTT	CASSLGSEGPNTGELFF
NA	TRBV27	NA	TRBJ2-5	TGTGCCACCGGGGGTCTGGGAGAGACCCAGTACTTC	CATGGLGETQYF
NA	TRBV5-1	NA	TRBJ1-2	TGCGCCAGCAGCTTGGGAACGCAGAACCTTAACTATGGCTACACCTTC	CASSLGTQNLNYGYTF
NA	TRBV6-6	TRBD1	TRBJ1-2	TGTGCCAGCAGAACTAGGACAGGGGAAGGCGAAGGCTACACCTTC	CASRTRTGEGEGYTF
NA	TRBV28	NA	TRBJ2-5	TGTGCCAGCAGTTTCGTAGATTTTCCCCAAGAGACCCAGTACTTC	CASSFVDFPQETQYF
NA	TRBV19	TRBD1	TRBJ2-7	TGTGCCAGTAGACCCGGGACAGGGGCAGGCGAGCAGTACTTC	CASRPGTGAGEQYF
NA	TRBV29-1	TRBD2	TRBJ2-1	TGCAGCGTTGCACTAGCGGGACCGAATGAGCAGTTCTTC	CSVALAGPNEQFF
NA	TRBV7-9	NA	TRBJ2-1	TGTGCCAGCAGCTTTGACGGGGGCTTTTACAATGAGCAGTTCTTC	CASSFDGGFYNEQFF